These T cell receptor beta chains were read from a single sample in a study of spatial heterogeneity in lung cancer. Each CDR3 protein is one row after TCRdb ran MiXCR on the 5' RACE reads. The table lists approximately 90,000 distinct CDR3 sequences, roughly 8.7% of them singletons. The input for sequencing was PBMCs, taken at surgery. The receptors derive from a male donor with early-stage non-small cell lung cancer. The conserved cysteine and the conserved F or W are not part of the CDR3 here. The D gene is left open where the match is weak.

>TRBV6-5|NA|TRBJ1-6
ASSMETVSNSPLH
>TRBV20-1|NA|TRBJ2-1
SARVRGAGNEQF
>TRBV20-1|TRBD1|TRBJ1-5
SARVGTGGAGNQPQH
>TRBV2|NA|TRBJ1-4
ASTPGVDEKLF
>TRBV5-1|TRBD2|TRBJ2-3
ASSPRDSGRDIYTQY
>TRBV10-3|TRBD2|TRBJ2-5
AISDPAGVRETQY
>TRBV6-2/TRBV6-3|NA|TRBJ2-1
ASSYRADFQF
>TRBV5-1|NA|TRBJ2-5
ASSLTGLRETQY
>TRBV20-1|NA|TRBJ2-3
SARDSRTATDTQY
>TRBV20-1|TRBD1|TRBJ1-1
SAFQGGNTEAF
>TRBV30|NA|TRBJ1-1
AWRENTEAF
>TRBV20-1|TRBD2|TRBJ2-3
SARPSGDTQY
>TRBV5-1|NA|TRBJ2-3
ATSSGYSDTQY
>TRBV12-3/TRBV12-4|NA|TRBJ1-1
ASSYQVVAEAF
>TRBV5-1|TRBD1|TRBJ2-2
ASTPGTANTGELF
>TRBV10-3|NA|TRBJ2-7
AISEVERSYEQY
>TRBV11-2|NA|TRBJ2-3
ASHRDTQY
>TRBV12-3/TRBV12-4|TRBD1|TRBJ1-5
ASSLVLQGYVVTQH
>TRBV7-3|TRBD1|TRBJ2-1
ASSWDRENEQF
>TRBV20-1|NA|TRBJ2-2
SARDPTGPGELF
>TRBV24-1|NA|TRBJ1-5
ATSDDPYSDQPQH
>TRBV18|NA|TRBJ1-4
ASSPPNSYGEKLF
>TRBV20-1|TRBD1|TRBJ1-2
SARRSQGGHGYT
>TRBV7-3|NA|TRBJ2-7
ASSLRQGPYEQY
>TRBV9|NA|TRBJ2-5
ASSVAPGSGETQY
>TRBV20-1|TRBD2|TRBJ2-7
SALARLAVEQY
>TRBV7-9|TRBD1|TRBJ2-6
ASSSTGDPGANVLT
>TRBV20-1|NA|TRBJ2-3
SARPTLLGGDTQY
>TRBV12-3/TRBV12-4|NA|TRBJ2-3
ASSPLAGKTDTQY
>TRBV11-2|TRBD1|TRBJ1-1
ASSLRQGAEAF
>TRBV7-9|TRBD2|TRBJ2-7
ASSPRLAGSSYEQY
>TRBV29-1|NA|TRBJ2-7
SVGYTQAPSEQY